A single sample is the source of the 32 T cell receptor beta chains below, sequenced in a study of CD8 T cells in ankylosing spondylitis. One entry per CDR3 protein results from TCRdb running MiXCR on the 5' RACE reads. Here the sample spans approximately 140,000 distinct CDR3 sequences, approximately 9.7% being singletons. Sequences were obtained from blood, either unsorted or a sorted T cell fraction (not recorded which). The source of these receptors is a male donor with ankylosing spondylitis or in good health (not recorded which).

This clonotype was counted many times. This chain connects TRBV20-1 to TRBJ1-5; D might be TRBD1 (5 bases). V gave up 0 bases and J gave up 2 bases, with 14 bases separating them. CDR1 and CDR2 (germline): DFQATT, SNEGSKA (reference sequence). The CDR3 spans 16 residues. CDR3 residues: CSARDTAGKGNQPQHF. CDR3 sequence (DNA): TGCAGTGCTAGAGATACGGCAGGGAAGGGCAATCAGCCCCAGCATTTT.

This clonotype has at least ten counts. This chain joins TRBV6-6 and TRBJ1-5; D gene unclear. This CDR3 has 13 residues. V was clipped by 4 bases and J by 7 bases, with 11 bases between them. Germline loops: CDR1 MNHNY, CDR2 SVGAGI (reference sequence). The CDR3 sequence: CASSSGVHQPQHF. CDR3 sequence (DNA): TGTGCCAGCAGTTCGGGAGTCCACCAGCCCCAGCATTTT.

This clonotype showed up many times. This sequence joins TRBV20-1 and TRBJ1-4, with no clear D. CDR3 length equals 14 residues. Germline CDR1 and CDR2: DFQATT and SNEGSKA (reference sequence). Trimming took off 6 bases at V and 1 base at J, with 12 bases between the two ends. Here the CDR3 reads CSAETGGTNEKLFF. In DNA form, the CDR3 reads TGCAGTGCGGAGACGGGAGGAACTAATGAAAAACTGTTTTTT.

This clonotype was counted at least ten times. V is TRBV20-1 and J is TRBJ2-1, with 11 bases matching TRBD2. Trimming at V came to 2 bases and at J to 4 bases, leaving 4 bases not matched to a gene. Germline assignment: CDR1 DFQATT and CDR2 SNEGSKA (reference sequence). The CDR3 is 15 amino acids. The CDR3 sequence: CSARRTSGGYNEQFF. The CDR3 DNA reads TGCAGTGCTAGAAGAACTAGCGGGGGTTACAATGAGCAGTTCTTC.

For this clonotype: The junction departs from the called germline gene at one end, perhaps through a read error. The chain joins TRBV9 to TRBJ2-1; weak D call: TRBD1 (6 bases). The CDR3 spans 15 residues. Germline lookup yields CDR1 SGDLS and CDR2 YYNGEE. For the CDR3, the DNA is TGTGCCAGCAGCGAGGGGACCTGGACAGCGGATATTGGTGAATTC. This translates into CASSEGTWTADIGEF. Full variable domain (rest looked up from reference TRBV9 and TRBJ2-1): DSGVTQTPKHLITATGQRVTLRCSPRSGDLSVYWYQQSLDQGLQFLIQYYNGEERAKGNILERFSAQQFPDLHSELNLSSLELGDSALYFCASSEGTWTADIGEFGPGTRLTVL.

Many counts were recorded for this clonotype. V is TRBV10-3 and J is TRBJ2-3; no reliable D call. Per the germline V gene, CDR1 is ENHRY and CDR2 is SYGVKD. The CDR3 is 11 amino acids. With 4 bases removed from V and 5 bases from J, the gap between germline ends came to 4 bases. The DNA for the CDR3 is TGTGCCATCAGTGGAGGAGATACGCAGTATTTT. Amino acids: CAISGGDTQYF.

This clonotype showed up many times. CDR3 loop: CASSHFERENEQYF. CDR3 nucleotides: TGCGCCAGCAGCCATTTCGAGCGGGAGAACGAGCAGTACTTC. This sequence joins TRBV4-3 and TRBJ2-7; 8 bases agree with TRBD2. The germline V gene has CDR1 LGHNA and CDR2 YSLEER. The J segment lost 5 bases and the V segment lost 3 bases, leaving 6 bases of the junction unmatched. The CDR3 sequence is 14 residues long.

As regards this clonotype: A much larger clone lies a single base off, so this may be a read error. The rearrangement joins TRBV20-1 to TRBJ2-1; no definite D call. Trimming stripped 1 base from V and 4 bases from J, with 11 bases between. Looked up from germline, CDR1 is DFQATT and CDR2 is SNEGSKA (reference sequence). This CDR3 contains 14 residues. Here the CDR3 DNA reads TGCAGTGCTAGAGTAGGTGATGCATACAATGAGCAGTTCTTC. Its protein product is CSARVGDAYNEQFF.

The sample holds many counts of this clonotype. The missing conserved phenylalanine or tryptophan at the end of this CDR3 makes a read error likely. Because the CDR3's place on the DNA is in doubt, the DNA is left out and the CDR3 is given as listed by TCRdb. This sequence joins TRBV21-1 and TRBJ2-4; the table names TRBD2, a call not compared with the DNA. TRBV21-1 is assigned pseudogene status. The CDR3 is 9 residues long, ends included. The CDR3 protein is CASARRDSS.

This clonotype was seen at least ten times. The chain is built from TRBV7-6 and TRBJ2-3, with a possible D match to TRBD2 (6 bases). V lost 4 bases, J lost 0 bases, and 14 bases lay in between. The CDR3 covers 16 residues. Germline V gene lookup returns CDR1 SGHVS and CDR2 FNYEAQ. This CDR3 reads CASSYSFGSSTDTQYF. As DNA, the CDR3 is TGTGCCAGCAGCTACAGTTTCGGGAGTAGCACAGATACGCAGTATTTT.

This chain uses TRBV18 with TRBJ2-3; TRBD2 matches 10 bases. The V gene's germline CDR1 is KGHSH and CDR2 LQKENI. There are 18 residues in the CDR3. V shed 4 bases and J 4 bases; nucleotides not matched to a gene: 14. CDR3 sequence reads: CASSRGLAEVLSPDTQYF. The CDR3 DNA follows: TGTGCCAGCTCACGAGGACTAGCGGAAGTCCTCTCCCCAGATACGCAGTATTTT.

This clonotype was counted many times. The rearrangement joins TRBV20-1 to TRBJ1-5, with D tentatively TRBD1 (5 bases). This CDR3 has 14 residues. V dropped 2 bases and J dropped 0 bases, with 8 bases sitting between them. Looked up from germline, CDR1 is DFQATT and CDR2 is SNEGSKA (reference sequence). The CDR3 loop is CSARQGYSNQPQHF. Written as DNA, the CDR3 is TGCAGTGCTAGACAGGGATATAGCAATCAGCCCCAGCATTTT.

Ten or more counts support this clonotype. The genes are TRBV7-2 and TRBJ2-2; unclear D gene. CDR1 is SGHTA and CDR2 is FQGNSA in the germline V gene. Trimming stripped 1 base from V and 6 bases from J, with 12 bases between. The CDR3 sequence is 15 residues long. In nucleotides, the CDR3 is TGTGCCAGCAGCTTAGTTACGGGTTTTGCCGGGGAGCTGTTTTTT. Protein sequence: CASSLVTGFAGELFF.

This clonotype was found many times. The chain has TRBV12-3 or TRBV12-4 and TRBJ2-2; D remains unclear. V dropped 6 bases and J dropped 3 bases, with 14 bases sitting between them. The CDR3 is 15 amino acids. As DNA, the CDR3 is TGTGCCAGCAGGAAGGCTAAGAGATACACCGGGGAGCTGTTTTTT. Amino acids: CASRKAKRYTGELFF.

This clonotype was found many times. V gene TRBV5-1 combines with J gene TRBJ2-1; 14 nucleotides match TRBD2. Germline assignment: CDR1 SGHRS and CDR2 YFSETQ. Trimming removed 2 bases from V and 10 bases from J; junction bases left unmatched: 5. This CDR3 contains 15 residues. The CDR3 DNA sequence: TGCGCCAGCAGCTTACGTGGGACTAGCGGGAGAGAGCAGTTCTTC. Its translation: CASSLRGTSGREQFF.

This clonotype was observed many times. The chain couples TRBV4-2 to TRBJ2-7, with 7 bases lining up with TRBD2. After removal of 0 bases from V and 7 bases from J, the junction contained 6 bases not matched to a gene. Germline V gene sequence: CDR1 LGHNA, CDR2 YNFKEQ. The CDR3 has 14 residues. For the CDR3, the DNA is TGTGCCAGCAGCCAAGATGGGCGGGAGAGGGAGCAGTACTTC. It specifies CASSQDGREREQYF.

This clonotype was picked up many times. The V gene is TRBV5-1, the J gene TRBJ2-1, with a possible D match to TRBD2 (6 bases). V lost 2 bases and J lost 3, with 9 bases in between. CDR3 length equals 14 residues. Germline V gene lookup returns CDR1 SGHRS and CDR2 YFSETQ. CDR3 amino acids: CASSFNSGYNEQFF. In DNA, the CDR3 is TGCGCCAGCAGCTTTAATAGCGGCTACAATGAGCAGTTCTTC.

The rearrangement joins TRBV2 to TRBJ2-1; 8 nucleotides line up with TRBD2. This CDR3 region has 15 residues. V lost 3 bases and J lost 5; bases outside the gene matches: 6. Germline V gene data show CDR1 as SNHLY and CDR2 as FYNNEI. The CDR3 is CASSEVAGGHNEQFF. CDR3 in DNA: TGTGCCAGCAGTGAGGTGGCGGGAGGACACAATGAGCAGTTCTTC.

The chain joins TRBV20-1 to TRBJ2-3; 14 bases are shared with TRBD2. Trimming removed 5 bases from V and 6 bases from J; junction bases left unmatched: 10. Germline V CDR1 and CDR2: DFQATT, SNEGSKA (reference sequence). The length of the CDR3 is 16 residues. The CDR3 DNA reads TGCAGTGCTGCCCCGATGACTAGCGGGAGGGGCGATACGCAGTATTTT. It specifies CSAAPMTSGRGDTQYF.

This clonotype was detected many times. The chain combines TRBV28 with TRBJ2-1; 13 bases agree with TRBD2. The CDR3 totals 15 residues. Germline V gene data show CDR1 as MDHEN and CDR2 as SYDVKM. After removal of 2 bases from V and 10 bases from J, the junction contained 5 bases not matched to a gene. CDR3 nucleotides: TGTGCCAGCAGTTTAGCGGGACTAGCGGGAAAAGAGCAGTTCTTC. Translating it yields CASSLAGLAGKEQFF.

This rearrangement joins TRBV5-5 to TRBJ2-3; 7 nucleotides line up with TRBD1. The CDR3 runs to 16 residues. Germline CDR1 and CDR2: SGHKS and YYEKEE (reference sequence). Unmatched junction bases numbered 8, after V lost 0 bases and J lost 4 bases. This CDR3 reads CASSLAGAGGADTQYF. The CDR3 DNA reads as TGTGCCAGCAGCTTGGCCGGGGCAGGGGGTGCAGATACGCAGTATTTT. Using reference TRBV5-5 and TRBJ2-3 for the parts outside the CDR3, the full variable domain is DAGVTQSPTHLIKTRGQQVTLRCSPISGHKSVSWYQQVLGQGPQFIFQYYEKEERGRGNFPDRFSARQFPNYSSELNVNALLLGDSALYLCASSLAGAGGADTQYFGPGTRLTVL.

This chain links TRBV15 with TRBJ2-5; D unresolved. Trimming left V 1 base short and J 5 bases short, with 11 bases between. This CDR3 contains 14 residues. Germline V gene data show CDR1 as LNHNV and CDR2 as YYDKDF (reference sequence). The CDR3 sequence is CATSRGTSVETQYF. In DNA, the CDR3 is TGTGCCACCAGCAGAGGGACCAGCGTTGAGACCCAGTACTTC. The full variable domain, its missing parts supplied by reference TRBV15 and TRBJ2-5, is DAMVIQNPRYQVTQFGKPVTLSCSQTLNHNVMYWYQQKSSQAPKLLFHYYDKDFNNEADTPDNFQSRRPNTSFCFLDIRSPGLGDTAMYLCATSRGTSVETQYFGPGTRLLVL.

J is TRBJ2-5 and V is TRBV4-2; D is possibly TRBD1 or TRBD2 (7 bases each). V shed 4 bases and J shed 0 bases, with 18 bases lying between them. The CDR3 runs 17 residues. The germline gives CDR1 LGHNA, CDR2 YNFKEQ. The CDR3 DNA is TGTGCCAGCAGCCCTGGGAGGGGGCAGATGAACCAAGAGACCCAGTACTTC. It codes for CASSPGRGQMNQETQYF.

This clonotype came up many times. The chain links TRBV5-1 to TRBJ2-7, with 8 bases that match TRBD2. After removal of 3 bases from V and 5 bases from J, the junction contained 10 bases not matched to a gene. The CDR3 has 15 residues. The germline V gene encodes CDR1 SGHRS and CDR2 YFSETQ. The CDR3 coding sequence is TGCGCCAGCAGCTACACTAGCGGAGGCCTCAACGAGCAGTACTTC. Translation gives CASSYTSGGLNEQYF. Full variable domain (outside the CDR3, taken from reference TRBV5-1 and TRBJ2-7): KAGVTQTPRYLIKTRGQQVTLSCSPISGHRSVSWYQQTPGQGLQFLFEYFSETQRNKGNFPGRFSGRQFSNSRSEMNVSTLELGDSALYLCASSYTSGGLNEQYFGPGTRLTVT.

The sample holds a few counts of this clonotype. The V call is TRBV5-1, the J call TRBJ1-1; 7 nucleotides match TRBD1. This CDR3 comprises 13 residues. V shed 4 bases and J 3 bases; nucleotides not matched to a gene: 3. Germline V gene sequence: CDR1 SGHRS, CDR2 YFSETQ. The CDR3, as DNA: TGCGCCAGCAGCAATACAGGGGACACTGAAGCTTTCTTT. Residues: CASSNTGDTEAFF.

At least ten counts were recorded for this clonotype. V usage is TRBV2 and J usage is TRBJ2-2, with a tentative D call TRBD2 (5 bases). Trimming took 7 bases from V and 5 from J, leaving 14 bases between them. Germline assignment: CDR1 SNHLY and CDR2 FYNNEI. This CDR3 has 14 amino acids. CDR3 residues: CASTTGIGTGELFF. The CDR3 nucleotides read TGTGCCAGCACCACCGGGATCGGGACCGGGGAGCTGTTTTTT.

Ten or more counts support this clonotype. The chain joins TRBV28 to TRBJ2-2; 7 bases match TRBD2. CDR1 and CDR2 (germline): MDHEN, SYDVKM. CDR3 length: 14 residues. V lost 6 bases to trimming and J lost 2 bases; unmatched junction nucleotides: 3. CDR3 nucleotides: TGTGCCAGCAGGATAGCGGGTAACACCGGGGAGCTGTTTTTT. Its protein is CASRIAGNTGELFF.

This clonotype was observed once. V usage is TRBV10-3 and J usage is TRBJ2-7; maybe TRBD1 (6 bases). The CDR3 covers 14 residues. V lost 2 bases and J 2 bases, leaving 10 bases between the germline ends. Looked up from germline, CDR1 is ENHRY and CDR2 is SYGVKD. The CDR3 loop is CAISETGRTYEQYF. In nucleotides, the CDR3 is TGTGCCATCAGTGAGACAGGGCGGACCTACGAGCAGTACTTC.

CDR3 sequence (DNA): TGTGCCAGCAGCTTCGGACTAGACGAGCAGTACTTC. This sequence encodes CASSFGLDEQYF. This chain joins TRBV7-2 and TRBJ2-7; 7 nucleotides line up with TRBD2. Germline V gene lookup returns CDR1 SGHTA and CDR2 FQGNSA. There are 12 residues in the CDR3. J gave up 5 bases and V 3 bases, and 1 base lay outside the gene matches.

The table lists this clonotype with many counts. This chain uses TRBV5-1 with TRBJ1-1; D gene uncertain. Germline CDR1 and CDR2: SGHRS and YFSETQ. The CDR3 has 13 amino acids. V lost 0 bases, J lost 1 base, and 4 bases lay in between. CDR3 DNA sequence: TGCGCCAGCAGCTTGGACCAGAACACTGAAGCTTTCTTT. It encodes CASSLDQNTEAFF. The full variable domain, its missing parts supplied by reference TRBV5-1 and TRBJ1-1, is KAGVTQTPRYLIKTRGQQVTLSCSPISGHRSVSWYQQTPGQGLQFLFEYFSETQRNKGNFPGRFSGRQFSNSRSEMNVSTLELGDSALYLCASSLDQNTEAFFGQGTRLTVV.

This clonotype was observed many times. The chain is built from TRBV20-1 and TRBJ2-7; no reliable D call. The CDR3 extends over 12 amino acids. V was clipped by 6 bases and J by 2 bases, with 11 bases between them. The germline gives CDR1 DFQATT, CDR2 SNEGSKA (reference sequence). The CDR3: CSAKLRTYEQYF. The CDR3, as DNA: TGCAGTGCCAAATTAAGAACCTACGAGCAGTACTTC.

A remark on this clonotype: This may be a read error: a much more frequent sequence differs by one nucleotide. The chain carries TRBV7-2 and TRBJ2-5; D is unresolved. The CDR3 length is 13 residues. Germline loops: CDR1 SGHTA, CDR2 FQGNSA. The CDR3 loop is CASSRQNRETHYF. The CDR3 coding sequence is TGTGCCAGCAGTCGGCAGAACCGAGAGACCCACTACTTC.